These T cell receptor beta chains were read from a single sample in a study of long-term antiretroviral therapy in people with HIV. Libraries were prepared by immunoSEQ multiplex PCR; TCRdb keeps only in-frame clonotypes and omits some of them. The sample consists of over 15,000 clones, around nine tenths of them appearing once. The sequencing used unsorted PBMCs, collected 2.2 to 2.4 years before starting antiretroviral therapy. Receptors originate from a woman in her twenties or thirties with HIV. Each CDR3 is given with its conserved first and last residue. The order of the fields is J gene, V gene, D gene, clone size, CDR3 DNA, CDR3 protein. D genes are given only for firm matches. Clone size is given for some rows only: seen once, a few or many times, or a class if the clone is expanded.

TRBJ2-7 | TRBV19 | NA | NA | TGTGCCACCCGAGTTAATGGGGCGAACGAGCAGTACTTC | CATRVNGANEQYF
TRBJ2-7 | TRBV6-6 | NA | NA | TGTGCCAGCAGTTACCTCCTCGGGACCTACGAGCAGTACTTC | CASSYLLGTYEQYF
TRBJ1-6 | TRBV7-3 | NA | NA | TGTGCCAGCAGCTTAGGCAACAATTCACCCCTCCACTTT | CASSLGNNSPLHF
TRBJ1-2 | TRBV5-6 | TRBD1 | NA | TGTGCCAGCAGCTTGTGGGCAGGGGGCTCAGGGCCGTATGGCTACACCTTC | CASSLWAGGSGPYGYTF
TRBJ2-5 | TRBV5-1 | TRBD1 | NA | TGCGCCAGCAGCTTGGTGCCGCCACAGGGGGCGGGAGAGACCCAGTACTTC | CASSLVPPQGAGETQYF
TRBJ2-2 | TRBV27 | NA | few | TGTGCCAGCACTTATATTATCCCCGGGGAGCTGTTTTTT | CASTYIIPGELFF
TRBJ2-7 | TRBV7-2 | TRBD1 | NA | TGTGCCAGCAGCTTAAAAACAGGGGGGTCATACGAGCAGTACTTC | CASSLKTGGSYEQYF
TRBJ2-3 | TRBV5-1 | NA | NA | TGCGCCAGCAGCTTGAGCAACCCGTCAGATACGCAGTATTTT | CASSLSNPSDTQYF
TRBJ1-5 | TRBV6-1 | NA | NA | TGTGCCAGCAGTGAATCGGCGGGCTCCAATCAGCCCCAGCATTTT | CASSESAGSNQPQHF
TRBJ2-4 | TRBV4-1 | TRBD1 | NA | TGCGCCAGCACCAGTATACGACAGGGAACCGAAAACATTCAGTACTTC | CASTSIRQGTENIQYF
TRBJ1-1 | TRBV2 | TRBD1 | few | TGTGCCAGCAGTGAGAGGGGACAGTTGAACACTGAAGCTTTCTTT | CASSERGQLNTEAFF
TRBJ1-5 | TRBV18 | NA | NA | TGTGCCAGCGCCACCCTCATTGGGGAGGGACAGCCCCAGCATTTT | CASATLIGEGQPQHF
TRBJ2-7 | TRBV19 | NA | NA | TGTGCCAGTAGCCCGGCGGGTTACTCCTACGAGCAGTACTTC | CASSPAGYSYEQYF
TRBJ2-1 | TRBV7-2 | NA | NA | TGTGCCAGCCGACCTAGGGGGGGGGATAACAATGAGCAGTTCTTC | CASRPRGGDNNEQFF
TRBJ2-7 | TRBV6-4 | TRBD1 | NA | TGTGCCAGCAGTGACAGGGGGCGGCCTTACTCCTACGAGCAGTACTTC | CASSDRGRPYSYEQYF
TRBJ1-3 | TRBV6-5 | TRBD1 | NA | TGTGCCAGCAGTTACTCGACAGGGGCCAGAAACACCATATATTTT | CASSYSTGARNTIYF
TRBJ1-2 | TRBV6-6 | TRBD1 | NA | TGTGCCAGCAGGGCAGGGGGCGATGGCTACACCTTC | CASRAGGDGYTF
TRBJ1-1 | TRBV30 | NA | NA | TGTGCCTGGGCTGGATTAATGAACACTGAAGCTTTCTTT | CAWAGLMNTEAFF
TRBJ1-3 | TRBV5-8 | TRBD1 | NA | TGTGCCAGCAGCACGGGACAGTCTGGAAACACCATATATTTT | CASSTGQSGNTIYF
TRBJ1-5 | TRBV4-3 | NA | NA | TGCGCCAGCAGCCGCCCGGGACGGTATAGCAATCAGCCCCAGCATTTT | CASSRPGRYSNQPQHF
TRBJ2-5 | TRBV7-2 | TRBD2 | NA | TGTGCCACCTCCGGGCTAGCGGGGGGCCGAGAGACCCAGTACTTC | CATSGLAGGRETQYF
TRBJ2-3 | TRBV5-6 | NA | once | TGTGCCAGCAGCTTGGGGGATCTAAGCACAGATACGCAGTATTTT | CASSLGDLSTDTQYF
TRBJ1-1 | TRBV7-9 | TRBD1 | NA | TGTGCCAGCAGCCCCCGGACAGGGGTCGCTGAAGCTTTCTTT | CASSPRTGVAEAFF
TRBJ1-4 | TRBV27 | NA | few | TGTGCCAGCAGAAATGCAACTAATGAAAAACTGTTTTTT | CASRNATNEKLFF
TRBJ1-1 | TRBV19 | NA | once | TGTGCCTCCGGCCAGGACCTCATGAACACTGAAGCTTTCTTT | CASGQDLMNTEAFF
TRBJ2-2 | TRBV30 | NA | NA | TGTGCCTGCAACAGGTTGGACACCGGGGAGCTGTTTTTT | CACNRLDTGELFF